The 11 T cell receptor beta chains below come from one sample, sequenced in a study of cytomegalovirus exposure and HLA in healthy donors. Use of 60 Vbeta and 13 Jbeta primers characterized the PCR. Assay used: immunoSEQ multiplex PCR; TCRdb lists only in-frame clones, some missing. The table has over 75,000 clones, approximately 86% seen once. What was sequenced was PBMCs. These receptors were taken from a man aged 25 to 40 in good health and CMV-seropositive.

This clone has just one count. The chain combines TRBV7-9 with TRBJ2-1; a possible D gene is TRBD1 (6 bases). Germline lookup yields CDR1 SEHNR and CDR2 FQNEAQ (reference sequence). This CDR3 has 16 amino acids. The germline V and J ends were trimmed by 5 bases and 4 bases, with 18 bases remaining between them. In nucleotides, the CDR3 is TGTGCCAGCAGCCCAGGGGCTGGACCCAGTTACAATGAGCAGTTCTTC. Its translation is CASSPGAGPSYNEQFF.

The chain combines TRBV28 with TRBJ2-1; D is unclear. V was shortened by 1 base and J by 1 base, with 20 bases between the two germline ends. CDR1 and CDR2 (germline): MDHEN, SYDVKM. This CDR3 is 19 amino acids long. The CDR3, as DNA: TGTGCCAGCAGTTTATTCATCAGACTGCACCTACCTTCCTACAATGAGCAGTTCTTC. The encoded protein is CASSLFIRLHLPSYNEQFF.

The rearrangement joins TRBV6-5 to TRBJ2-7; TRBD2 matches 9 bases. The CDR3 is 15 amino acids. The junction had 5 bases not matched to a gene; V was cut back by 0 bases and J by 5 bases. Germline V CDR1 and CDR2: MNHEY, SVGAGI. CDR3 sequence (DNA): TGTGCCAGCAGTTACTCATTAGCGGGAGCCCACGAGCAGTACTTC. Its translation is CASSYSLAGAHEQYF.

The V and J genes are TRBV5-1 and TRBJ1-4; 7 bases line up with TRBD1. V shed 5 bases, J shed 0 bases, and the junction held 7 bases outside the gene matches. This CDR3 is built from 16 residues. CDR1 SGHRS and CDR2 YFSETQ come from the germline V gene. CDR3 nucleotide sequence: TGCGCCAGCAGAACCGGGACAGAAGCAACTAATGAAAAACTGTTTTTT. Protein sequence: CASRTGTEATNEKLFF.

The gene calls are TRBV28 and TRBJ1-2; the match to TRBD1 covers 7 bases. Germline V lookup: CDR1 MDHEN, CDR2 SYDVKM. Trimming took 2 bases from V and 6 from J; bases not matched to a gene: 9. The CDR3 has 15 amino acids. The CDR3 is CASSLPGTARHGYTF. CDR3 sequence (DNA): TGTGCCAGCAGTTTACCCGGGACAGCGAGGCATGGCTACACCTTC.

The chain uses TRBV7-9 and TRBJ2-2; TRBD1 aligns across 8 bases. V was clipped by 5 bases and J by 7 bases; unmatched bases: 12. In germline, CDR1 is SEHNR, CDR2 FQNEAQ (reference sequence). The CDR3 is made up of 16 amino acids. CDR3 bases: TGTGCCAGCAGCCCGTCGGACAGGGAATACAACGGGGAGCTGTTTTTT. Translated, it gives CASSPSDREYNGELFF.

The CDR3 nucleotides read TGCGCCAGCAGCTTACAACAGCTCGAGGGAGAGCAGTACTTC. This codes for CASSLQQLEGEQYF. The V gene is TRBV5-1, the J gene TRBJ2-7; tentatively, D is TRBD2 (5 bases). V was shortened by 2 bases and J by 7 bases, with 16 bases between the two germline ends. The germline V gene encodes CDR1 SGHRS and CDR2 YFSETQ. The CDR3 is 14 amino acids.

The CDR3 DNA reads as TGTGCCAGTACCTCCCCGCAGGGGGCTCACTATGGCTACACCTTC. Translation gives CASTSPQGAHYGYTF. V and J are TRBV19 and TRBJ1-2, with 8 bases matching TRBD1. The CDR3 has 15 amino acids. With V trimmed by 7 bases and J by 3 bases, 10 bases remained unmatched. Germline V gene sequence: CDR1 LNHDA, CDR2 SQIVND (reference sequence).

The chain carries TRBV2 and TRBJ1-5; perhaps TRBD1 as D (5 bases). CDR3 size: 14 residues. Germline loops: CDR1 SNHLY, CDR2 FYNNEI. V lost 6 bases to trimming and J lost 4 bases, with 13 bases between them. As DNA, the CDR3 is TGTGCCAGCAGCGACACGGGGGGAAATCAGCCCCAGCATTTT. Protein product: CASSDTGGNQPQHF.

The J gene is TRBJ2-7, the V gene TRBV28; TRBD1 matches at 9 bases. The germline gives CDR1 MDHEN, CDR2 SYDVKM. The CDR3 is made up of 14 amino acids. V lost 5 bases, J lost 2 bases, and 4 bases stayed unmatched. Written as DNA, the CDR3 is TGTGCCAGCAGTCAAGGACAGGGGACCTACGAGCAGTACTTC. The encoded protein is CASSQGQGTYEQYF.

The V gene is TRBV9, the J gene TRBJ2-1, with D possibly matching TRBD2 (6 bases). The CDR3 is made up of 20 amino acids. V dropped 0 bases and J dropped 1 base, with 23 bases sitting between them. Germline V gene sequence: CDR1 SGDLS, CDR2 YYNGEE. CDR3 DNA sequence: TGTGCCAGCAGCGTAGTTTCATCGTCAATCGGTAGCGGTTCCTACAATGAGCAGTTCTTC. Its protein product is CASSVVSSSIGSGSYNEQFF. Full variable domain (rest looked up from reference TRBV9 and TRBJ2-1): DSGVTQTPKHLITATGQRVTLRCSPRSGDLSVYWYQQSLDQGLQFLIQYYNGEERAKGNILERFSAQQFPDLHSELNLSSLELGDSALYFCASSVVSSSIGSGSYNEQFFGPGTRLTVL.